Included here is one T cell receptor beta chain sequence, with context. Antigen: not known. The germline gene is not matched at one end of the junction; a read error may be the cause. An approximately 9.4 ml volume of fresh peripheral blood provided the PBMCs. This record comes from a study of T cells in Graves' hyperthyroidism and ophthalmopathy. Study at large: Pretreatment peripheral blood was obtained at initial diagnosis. Study conclusions and caveats: Blood also held most thyroid clonotypes expanded beyond 0.001.

Amplification of TCR beta CDR3 regions used RNA as the template. When the TCR CDR3 underwent first-round RT-PCR, the HTBI primer set was used. TCRdb processed the multiplex PCR reads anew with MiXCR; each CDR3 protein has one entry. This sample has approximately 400,000 distinct CDR3 sequences, with less than 20% found just once. The CDR3 has 15 amino acids. CDR1 and CDR2 from the germline V gene are MNHEY and SVGEGT. The chain employs TRBV6-2 or TRBV6-3 and TRBJ2-7; 9 bases line up with TRBD2. The specimen was blood. The clonotype comes from a young woman with Graves' hyperthyroidism that later progressed to Graves' ophthalmopathy. CDR3 amino acids: CASSHAAGGIYERYF. The CDR3 bases are TGTGCCAGCAGCCACGCAGCGGGAGGTATCTACGAGCGGTACTTC.